These 26 T cell receptor beta chains came from one sample sequenced in a study of T cell clonality in common variable immunodeficiency. TCRdb keeps only in-frame clones here, not all; method: immunoSEQ multiplex PCR. The sample gives 40,000 to 45,000 clones, none seen only once, and the top ten clones hold 10%. Material for sequencing was peripheral blood mononuclear cells. These receptors all stem from a person between 18 and 70 years old in good health.

In this sample, this clone turned up many times. The CDR3 goes on 3 residues after the read ends, and that part is filled in from the germline J gene. The J gene is TRBJ1-2, the V gene TRBV5-1, with a weak D call TRBD1 (5 bases). Germline lookup yields CDR1 SGHRS and CDR2 YFSETQ. This CDR3 is 15 amino acids long. Trimming took 0 bases from V and 4 from J, leaving 13 bases between them. The CDR3 reads CASSLEWGDLYGYTF. Incomplete CDR3 DNA: TGCGCCAGCAGCTTGGAATGGGGGGACCTCTATGGC.

In its sample, this clone was seen many times. Read sequence stops 3 residues before the CDR3 end, and the germline J gene provides the missing end. This chain uses TRBV18 with TRBJ1-2; a weak D match, TRBD1 (5 bases). V was shortened by 2 bases and J by 1 base, with 8 bases between the two germline ends. CDR3 length equals 14 residues. Germline CDR1 is KGHSH and CDR2 is LQKENI. CDR3 region: CASSPADSNYGYTF. The sequenced part of the CDR3 DNA is TGTGCCAGCTCACCAGCCGACAGTAACTATGGC.

This clone has ten or more counts. CDR3 bases read: TGTGCCTGGAGCGGACAGAGGTTCGCTGAG. It codes for CAWSGQRFAE. The full CDR3 reads CAWSGQRFAEQFF. The V gene is TRBV30, the J gene TRBJ2-1; D is possibly TRBD1 (6 bases). The CDR3 end lies 3 residues beyond the end of the read and is filled in from the germline J gene. Trimming cost V 3 bases and J 9 bases, with 15 bases left between them. CDR3 length equals 13 residues. CDR1 and CDR2 (germline): GTSNPN, SVGIG (reference sequence).

In its sample, this clone was seen many times. With the read ending 3 residues before the CDR3 end, the germline J gene is used to fill in that end. J is TRBJ2-2 and V is TRBV18; 7 bases map to TRBD1. J gave up 6 bases and V 2 bases, and 0 bases lay outside the gene matches. This CDR3 comprises 13 residues. The germline V gene has CDR1 KGHSH and CDR2 LQKENI. The CDR3 loop is CASSPTGAGELFF. The DNA read from the CDR3 is TGTGCCAGCTCACCAACAGGGGCCGGGGAG. Complete variable domain (other parts from reference TRBV18 and TRBJ2-2): NAGVMQNPRHLVRRRGQEARLRCSPMKGHSHVYWYRQLPEEGLKFMVYLQKENIIDESGMPKERFSAEFPKEGPSILRIQQVVRGDSAAYFCASSPTGAGELFFGEGSRLTVL.

Comment on this clone: The CDR3 end is not reached by the read, which stops 3 residues before it; the germline J gene fills it in. The V and J genes are TRBV7-9 and TRBJ2-3; TRBD1 aligns across 10 bases. Germline trimming cut 4 bases from V and 4 bases from J; bases unmatched to any gene: 5. CDR3 size: 15 residues. From germline, CDR1 is SEHNR and CDR2 FQNEAQ (reference sequence). The CDR3 loop reads CASSSGQGLSDTQYF. The part of the CDR3 DNA that was read is TGTGCCAGCAGCTCGGGACAGGGGTTATCAGATACG.

This clone was seen ten or more times. The read ends 3 residues shy of where the CDR3 ends; the end is completed using the germline J gene. This chain uses TRBV5-1 with TRBJ1-4; D possibly corresponds to TRBD1 (6 bases). This CDR3 is 16 amino acids long. V was clipped by 1 base and J by 5 bases, with 15 bases between them. Germline V CDR1 and CDR2: SGHRS, YFSETQ. The DNA read from the CDR3 is TGCGCCAGCAGCTTGCTTACAGGGAATGGAAATGAAAAA. Translation: CASSLLTGNGNEK. In full, the CDR3 reads CASSLLTGNGNEKLFF.

This clone has at least ten counts. The CDR3 is cut off 3 residues early in the read; its end comes from the germline J gene. The chain uses TRBV6-1 and TRBJ2-1; 7 bases map to TRBD1. The CDR3 runs to 14 residues. V dropped 4 bases and J dropped 9; count of bases not matched to a gene: 9. Germline-derived CDR1 and CDR2 are MNHNS and SASEGT. Incomplete CDR3 DNA: TGTGCCAGCAGTGGACTTGGGACAGAGCTTGAG. The encoded protein is CASSGLGTELE. The complete CDR3 protein is CASSGLGTELEQFF.

This clone came up many times. Read sequence stops 3 residues before the CDR3 end, and the germline J gene provides the missing end. The rearrangement uses TRBV7-2 and TRBJ2-7; 8 nucleotides align to TRBD1. V lost 8 bases to trimming and J lost 4 bases; unmatched junction nucleotides: 7. CDR1 is SGHTA and CDR2 is FQGNSA in the germline V gene. The CDR3 has 13 residues. CDR3 bases read: TGTGCCAGCTGTGTCAGGGGGCTTTACGAG. Protein: CASCVRGLYE. The whole CDR3 sequence reads CASCVRGLYEQYF.

This clone has ten or more counts. Read data end 3 residues before the CDR3 end; the end is taken from the germline J gene. The rearrangement uses TRBV20-1 and TRBJ1-1; D may be TRBD1 (5 bases). Deletions cut 4 bases from V and 0 bases from J, with 12 bases between. Germline V CDR1 and CDR2: DFQATT, SNEGSKA (reference sequence). The CDR3 is 14 residues long. The part of the CDR3 DNA that was read is TGCAGTGCTACCGAGACAGTCATGAACACTGAA. Translated: CSATETVMNTE. The CDR3 in its entirety is CSATETVMNTEAFF.

This clone turned up a few times. The CDR3 goes on 3 residues after the read ends, and that part is filled in from the germline J gene. The gene calls are TRBV19 and TRBJ1-6; 12 bases match TRBD1. The ends lost 5 bases at V and 9 bases at J; junction bases unmatched: 2. The CDR3 covers 14 residues. Germline CDR1 LNHDA, CDR2 SQIVND (reference sequence). The CDR3 region is CASSRDRGPSPLHF. The sequenced part of the CDR3 DNA is TGTGCCAGTAGTCGGGACAGGGGGCCTTCACCC.

This clone showed up many times. The CDR3 DNA, read in part, is TGTGCCAGCAGCACACAGGGTAGTGGCAATCAGCCC. It specifies CASSTQGSGNQP. The whole CDR3 sequence is CASSTQGSGNQPQHF. This chain joins TRBV7-9 and TRBJ1-5; D perhaps matches TRBD1 (6 bases). The CDR3 end lies 3 residues beyond the end of the read and is filled in from the germline J gene. The CDR3 covers 15 residues. The V and J ends lost 5 bases and 2 bases respectively, with 13 bases between them. The V gene's germline CDR1 is SEHNR and CDR2 FQNEAQ (reference sequence).

This clone was counted ten times or more. The CDR3 goes on 3 residues after the read ends, and that part is filled in from the germline J gene. This chain links TRBV6-2 or TRBV6-3 with TRBJ2-7, with 10 bases identical to TRBD2. The CDR3 sequence is 14 residues long. CDR1 is MNHEY and CDR2 is SVGEGT in the germline V gene. V dropped 6 bases and J dropped 2; count of bases not matched to a gene: 4. The CDR3 sequence: CASSFSGGAYEQYF. CDR3 bases read: TGTGCCAGCAGCTTCAGCGGGGGGGCCTACGAG.

This clone was seen many times. The read falls 3 residues short of the CDR3 end, and the missing part is taken from the germline J gene. V usage is TRBV19 and J usage is TRBJ2-6, with 7 bases that match TRBD1. Germline CDR1 reads LNHDA; CDR2 reads SQIVND (reference sequence). CDR3 length: 17 residues. Germline trimming cut 3 bases from V and 2 bases from J; bases unmatched to any gene: 7. Here the CDR3 reads CASSMTGRPTGANVLTF. The CDR3 DNA, read in part, is TGTGCCAGTAGTATGACAGGGAGACCAACTGGGGCCAACGTC.

This clone was counted at least ten times. Coverage ceases 3 residues before the CDR3 finishes, and the germline J gene fills in the end. The chain recombines TRBV4-1 with TRBJ1-4, with 7 positions matching TRBD1. This CDR3 is 15 amino acids long. Unmatched junction bases numbered 6, after V lost 3 bases and J lost 5 bases. Germline V gene sequence: CDR1 MGHRA, CDR2 YSYEKL. The CDR3 loop is CASSQPGQSNEKLFF. Partial CDR3 DNA: TGCGCCAGCAGCCAGCCGGGACAGAGCAATGAAAAA.

This clone was detected many times. Here the CDR3 reads CASSPTGHPYEQYF. Partial CDR3 DNA: TGTGCCAGCAGCCCAACAGGGCACCCCTACGAG. The V and J genes are TRBV7-2 and TRBJ2-7; D possibly corresponds to TRBD1 (6 bases). The read falls 3 residues short of the CDR3 end, and the missing part is taken from the germline J gene. Germline V CDR1 and CDR2: SGHTA, FQGNSA. The CDR3 spans 14 residues. Trimming stripped 5 bases from V and 2 bases from J, with 13 bases between.

This clone was recorded at least ten times. The read ends 3 residues early relative to the CDR3; the germline J gene fills the gap. This chain links TRBV7-6 with TRBJ1-2; TRBD1 matches at 8 bases. Trimming at V came to 5 bases and at J to 4 bases, leaving 15 bases not matched to a gene. Looked up from germline, CDR1 is SGHVS and CDR2 is FNYEAQ. The CDR3 is made up of 17 amino acids. CDR3 DNA, as far as it was read: TGTGCCAGCAGCACGCGACTGGACAGGGAGAGGAGCTATGGC. Translated: CASSTRLDRERSYG. The entire CDR3 protein reads CASSTRLDRERSYGYTF.

This clone has ten or more counts. The observed sequence ends 3 residues before the CDR3 terminus, with the missing tail filled in from the germline J gene. This chain uses TRBV19 with TRBJ1-6, with D perhaps TRBD1 (5 bases). CDR1 is LNHDA and CDR2 is SQIVND in the germline V gene (reference sequence). Trimming cost V 7 bases and J 0 bases, with 10 bases left between them. This CDR3 region has 15 residues. The CDR3 loop is CASTPTGSYNSPLHF. Incomplete CDR3 DNA: TGTGCCAGTACCCCCACAGGCTCCTATAATTCACCC.

This clone was found many times. The sequence runs out 3 residues before the end of the CDR3; the remainder is reconstructed from the germline J gene. The chain combines TRBV28 with TRBJ2-3, with 9 positions matching TRBD2. Unmatched junction bases numbered 4, after V lost 3 bases and J lost 6 bases. CDR1 MDHEN and CDR2 SYDVKM come from the germline V gene. The CDR3 contains 14 residues. The CDR3 region is CASSLVAGADTQYF. The CDR3 bases that were read are TGTGCCAGCAGTTTGGTAGCGGGAGCTGATACG.

This clone was detected ten times or more. The read ends 3 residues shy of where the CDR3 ends; the end is completed using the germline J gene. The chain combines TRBV6-2 or TRBV6-3 with TRBJ2-5; 16 positions agree with TRBD2. The V segment lost 6 bases and the J segment 4 bases; nucleotides outside the gene matches: 8. The germline gives CDR1 MNHEY, CDR2 SVGEGT. The CDR3 is made up of 17 amino acids. The covered CDR3 bases are TGTGCCAGCAGCCCGGGACTAGCGGGGGGGCCTCGAGAGACC. Its translation: CASSPGLAGGPRET. The full CDR3 protein is CASSPGLAGGPRETQYF.

This clone was seen ten or more times. The junction differs from germline at one of its ends, possibly a read error. The CDR3 extends 3 residues past the end of the read, so its final part is completed from the germline J gene. The chain couples TRBV4-2 to TRBJ2-1; TRBD1 might be the D (5 bases). The CDR3 totals 17 residues. Germline V gene lookup returns CDR1 LGHNA and CDR2 YNFKEQ. CDR3 DNA (partial): TGCGCCAGCAGCCAAGATAGGGGTAGCTCTGTCTACAATGAG. Amino acids: CASSQDRGSSVYNE. The CDR3, in full, reads CASSQDRGSSVYNEQFF.

This clone was recorded at least ten times. The read ends 3 residues shy of where the CDR3 ends; the end is completed using the germline J gene. The chain links TRBV20-1 to TRBJ1-4; no firm D call. The CDR3 totals 14 residues. V lost 0 bases and J lost 8, with 13 bases in between. Looked up from germline, CDR1 is DFQATT and CDR2 is SNEGSKA (reference sequence). The CDR3 is CSARDPQADEKLFF. The CDR3 DNA, read in part, is TGCAGTGCTAGAGATCCCCAGGCTGACGAAAAA.

Many counts were recorded for this clone. The read stops 3 residues short of the end of the CDR3; the missing end is completed from the germline J gene. The chain has TRBV6-2 or TRBV6-3 and TRBJ1-2; D unclear. CDR3 length equals 12 residues. Germline V CDR1 and CDR2: MNHEY, SVGEGT. V shed 6 bases and J shed 5 bases, with 10 bases lying between them. The part of the CDR3 DNA that was read is TGTGCCAGCAGCAGAAACAGTTATGGC. Translating gives CASSRNSYG. The whole CDR3 is CASSRNSYGYTF.

This clone has just a few counts. Coverage ceases 3 residues before the CDR3 finishes, and the germline J gene fills in the end. The V call is TRBV4-2, the J call TRBJ2-5; D is unclear. Germline-derived CDR1 and CDR2 are LGHNA and YNFKEQ. CDR3 size: 13 residues. V shed 4 bases and J shed 0 bases, with 6 bases lying between them. Here the CDR3 reads CASSPRYQETQYF. CDR3 DNA (partial): TGTGCCAGCAGCCCTAGGTACCAAGAGACC.

This clone was counted many times. The read comes to an end 3 residues before the CDR3 does, leaving the germline J gene to fill in the end. This chain uses TRBV4-1 with TRBJ2-4; D call uncertain. Germline CDR1 reads MGHRA; CDR2 reads YSYEKL. There are 15 residues in the CDR3. V lost 6 bases, J lost 0 bases, and 12 bases lay in between. CDR3: CASRTAGLAKNIQYF. CDR3 bases read: TGCGCCAGCAGGACCGCCGGGTTAGCCAAAAACATT.

This clone was observed many times. Read coverage stops 3 residues before the CDR3 terminus; the germline J gene supplies the remainder. The chain is built from TRBV3-1 (or the pseudogene TRBV3-2) and TRBJ2-1, with 8 bases identical to TRBD2. This CDR3 region has 16 residues. The germline V gene encodes CDR1 LGHDT and CDR2 YNNKEL (reference sequence). V was clipped by 3 bases and J by 7 bases; unmatched bases: 11. CDR3 protein: CASSQDTGTRWNEQFF. Partial CDR3 DNA: TGTGCCAGCAGCCAGGACACCGGGACTAGATGGAATGAG.

This clone was counted many times. The read halts 3 residues ahead of the CDR3 end, with the missing end drawn from the germline J gene. The chain combines TRBV6-2 or TRBV6-3 with TRBJ1-1; D is unclear. Germline V lookup: CDR1 MNHEY, CDR2 SVGEGT. The CDR3 is made up of 14 amino acids. The V and J ends lost 6 bases and 2 bases respectively, with 13 bases between them. Here the CDR3 reads CASSLGGRNTEAFF. The sequenced CDR3 bases are TGTGCCAGCAGCCTTGGTGGGCGAAACACTGAA.